This T cell receptor (beta chain) was recovered during a study of cytomegalovirus exposure and HLA in healthy donors (dated by TCRdb to 2015 to 2018). Study-level background: According to an earlier analysis of 587 of the donors, about 179 million T cells yielded approximately 120 million unique TCR beta sequences and approximately 300 Gb of sequence data. All discovery cohort repertoires had been generated using a single sequencing platform. Donor age, sex, ethnicity and CMV serostatus were compiled together with the repertoire data. HLA typing included class I and class II loci at four-digit resolution. High-throughput TCR immunosequencing, statistical association of individual TCRs with disease status, and machine learning were combined to predict cytomegalovirus infection status. In a later analysis, previously published TCR beta repertoires from fewer than 750 donors were re-analyzed and high-resolution HLA genotyping was added so that TCR occurrence patterns could be studied. A later genetic analysis used genome-wide SNP genotypes for 398 of the 666 donors, treating that subset as a discovery cohort. The study aimed to test whether cataloging public T cell receptors could reveal signatures of past pathogen exposure. The later analysis used no new phenotypic data to find candidate immune exposures, relying instead on TCR beta sequences and their occurrence across donors. Among the roughly 390 genotyped donors, approximately 77% belonged to the genetic ancestry cluster associated with self-reported Caucasian donors. On average, 235,054 unique TCR beta nucleotide sequences were sequenced per donor among some 430 genotyped donors of the cohort, with roughly 18% of those sequences being non-productive. To decide whether each TCR beta V gene segment behaved as functional or pseudogenic, an earlier analysis of approximately 600 of the donors relied on high-throughput TCR beta sequencing. Around 320 gigabases of sequencing data and 78 million or so unique TCR sequences were included in an early release covering about 700 HLA-typed donors. Several DR-DQ haplotypes were handled as single units for association and clustering, since linkage in the cohort was strong. The number of typed donors differed by locus: about 629-630 for A, B, C, DRB1 and DQB1; approximately 520 for DQA1; around 580 for DPA1; and some 430 for DPB1. Using immunosequencing, the study profiled T cell repertoires from some 670 subjects and related those repertoires to cytomegalovirus serostatus. Besides the first cohort of under 700 subjects, a separate validation cohort made up of some 110 different subjects was used.

The study at large found these results: In this cohort, only TCR beta chains were sequenced, and detectable features were limited by the absence of alpha or paired-chain data. Correlated functional status among segregating V segments might reflect linkage disequilibrium, but an unknown experimental factor could not be ruled out. A later analysis reported that several top co-occurrence clusters appeared linked to parvovirus B19, influenza, CMV and Epstein-Barr virus. The authors suggested that the approach could potentially be generalized to other disease states and immunological phenotypes. In a later genetic analysis, fewer N-insertions in productive TCRs were reported among donors in an Asian-associated ancestry cluster than the 666-donor mean. A cluster of highly shared sequence variants was judged likely to represent a technical artifact of the sequencing pipeline. The earlier analysis of about 600 of the donors excluded roughly 17 rarely observed V segments, including chromosome 9 orphons, because counts were too low. Across donors, most TCR sequences were observed very rarely, whereas some public TCRs were present in many individuals. A further reported finding was that TCR beta sequences accurately predicted the HLA-A and HLA-B alleles for most subjects in the first cohort. A total of fewer than 200 TCR beta chains were listed by the study as associated with cytomegalovirus. Some IMGT-functional V segments, including TRBV6-2 and TRBV6-3, could not be told apart with the 87-base-pair reads, so those segments were excluded. In a later analysis, the rate of TCR association differed among HLA loci, with DRB1 alleles having the most associated TCRs and HLA-C alleles having the fewest. Because HLA typing was missing for some donors at each locus, association tests included only the typed subset. In both the original and validation cohorts, the classifier was reported to diagnose cytomegalovirus status with high specificity and sensitivity. Presence/absence analyses assumed roughly uniform sequencing depth across donors, an assumption that may not hold. A few of the identified cytomegalovirus-associated TCR beta chains were confirmed in vitro to be specific for cytomegalovirus antigens. A later genetic analysis associated a missense DCLRE1C variant with V-gene and J-gene trimming of TCR beta chains, and an independent cohort replicated the association. Immune exposure information for the cohort was limited to CMV serostatus. In a later analysis, most CMV-associated TCR beta chains were found to appear HLA-restricted, with HLA associations seemingly driven largely by CMV exposure. An earlier analysis of approximately 500 of the donors showed that most TCR beta V segments appeared in productive rearrangements either about 90% or about 30% of the time, which broadly matched IMGT annotations. At a false discovery rate of 0.05, a later analysis linked under 20,000 TCR beta sequences to specific HLA alleles. Compared with equally common non-associated chains, HLA-associated TCR beta chains in a later analysis were more clonally expanded and had lower generation probabilities. When HLA alleles, especially DR and DQ, strongly co-occurred, TCR associations were difficult to assign to individual alleles.

Measured from the cysteine to the phenylalanine, the CDR3 is 15 residues long. CDR3 DNA only is kept here, 45 bases in frame from base 1. According to the germline V gene, CDR1 reads MGHRA and CDR2 reads YSYEKL. Relative to germline, V is 4 bases shorter and J is 2 bases shorter, with 14 bases between their ends. The cohort comprised around 700 healthy bone marrow donors. At the time of sampling, every cohort member was nominally healthy, though immune exposures that went unrecorded were likely present. The donor tested CMV seronegative, placing the donor among the 350 or so seronegative members of the cohort. A peripheral blood sample was provided by each donor, and peripheral blood mononuclear cells were used for TCR beta sequencing. The Qiagen DNeasy Blood Extraction Kit was used to extract genomic DNA from the blood cell samples. Libraries were prepared through the immunoSEQ multiplex PCR assay. For the multiplex PCR, a mixture combining 60 forward primers for TCR Vbeta segments and 13 reverse primers for TCR Jbeta segments was used. A multiplex PCR assay on genomic DNA amplified the CDR3 region of rearranged TCR beta genes. Amplified TCR beta libraries were sequenced as 87-base-pair reads on the Illumina HiSeq System. The original methods were these. Across the 670 or so repertoires, a later analysis counted approximately 75 million unique TCR beta chains, approximately 12 million of which were shared by at least two donors. To remove PCR and sequencing errors, raw reads were error-corrected and collapsed into unique sequences using a nearest-neighbor algorithm that merged closely related sequences. V, D and J gene segments were assigned by aligning CDR3 sequences to IMGT reference sequences. For a sequence to be retained, a match of at least six nucleotides was required to both a V gene segment and a J gene segment. Rearrangements were classified as productive when the CDR3 lacked stop codons and remained in frame with V and J, and all other rearrangements were classified as non-productive. CDR3 was defined by IMGT convention, running from the second conserved V-encoded cysteine to the conserved J-encoded phenylalanine. Sequences without an unambiguous match to a single V gene segment were excluded from the earlier analysis of approximately 560 of the donors. An earlier analysis of about 600 of the donors called V segments functional above 56.7% productive rearrangements and segregating when the between-donor standard deviation exceeded 5%. A statistical classification framework was built to diagnose cytomegalovirus status from the catalog of TCR beta chain sequences. A later analysis assigned V and J genes by comparing TCR nucleotide sequences with IMGT/GENE-DB human TR gene sequences. Using the TCRdist pipeline, a later analysis assigned CDR3 sequences along with most-parsimonious VDJ recombination scenarios. In a later analysis, each TCR beta chain was defined by its CDR3 amino acid sequence together with its V-gene family, and reads without a unique V-gene family were excluded. As a way to deal with suspected cross-contamination and a sequencing artifact, a later analysis dropped hundreds of nucleotide sequences that were highly shared and had low generation probability. A later analysis calculated a clonal expansion index for each public chain from normalized within-repertoire ranks of inferred template counts. Generation probabilities in a later analysis came from a VDJ recombination model fitted to out-of-frame rearrangements, and those results were checked against IGoR. In a later analysis, TCR-TCR, TCR-HLA and TCR-CMV co-occurrence was scored with hypergeometric tests, and a repertoire-size bias correction was applied to TCR pairs. A later analysis estimated false discovery rates by permuting HLA or CMV assignments 20 times. In a later analysis, co-occurring TCRs were grouped with DBSCAN, and TCRdist sequence similarity was added when clustering was performed within HLA-allele-positive subsets. For co-occurrence clustering, repertoires with fewer than 30,000 or more than 120,000 public chains were excluded, along with four or five repertoires with anomalous nucleotide sharing. TCRdb provides this immuneACCESS table in a form limited to in-frame rearrangements. Some clones are lacking; in checked studies, under half of them reflect an unresolved V gene, and why the rest are absent is not known. That table supplies the V and J calls and clone size; D and trimming were determined from the DNA. The table for this sample lists some 67,000 clones. The ten largest make up approximately 1.7% of the sample.

On this clone: No antigen is known for it.

The sequence came from a woman under 40 in good health and CMV-seronegative. Source material: PBMCs. The chain is assembled from TRBV4-1 and TRBJ2-5, with a tentative D gene TRBD1 over 5 matching bases. The DNA sequence is TGCGCCAGCAGCCGCGGACACGATGGTCAAGAGACCCAGTACTTC. It translates to CASSRGHDGQETQYF.